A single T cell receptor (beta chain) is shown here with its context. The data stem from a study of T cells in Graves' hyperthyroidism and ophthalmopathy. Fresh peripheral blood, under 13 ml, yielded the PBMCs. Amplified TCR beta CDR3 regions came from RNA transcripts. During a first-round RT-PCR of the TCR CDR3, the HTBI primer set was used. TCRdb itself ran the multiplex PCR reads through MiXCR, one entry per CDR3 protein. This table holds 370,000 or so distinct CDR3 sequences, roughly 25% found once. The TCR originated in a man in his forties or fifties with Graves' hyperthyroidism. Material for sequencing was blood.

The CDR3 spells CASSLRELADEQYF. The CDR3 region has the DNA TGCGCCAGCAGCTTGAGGGAACTCGCGGACGAGCAGTACTTC. The chain has TRBV5-1 and TRBJ2-7, with D unclear. V lost 1 base, J lost 5 bases, and 13 bases lay in between. The CDR3 covers 14 residues. Looked up from germline, CDR1 is SGHRS and CDR2 is YFSETQ.